This T cell receptor beta chain is from a study of shared clonotypes between healthy human individuals (dated by TCRdb to the early 2020s). In the study overall: Two women and a few men aged 18 to 49 years were included in the cohort. For each donor, CD4 naive and CD4 memory were each given three plates, CD8 naive was given two plates, and CD8 memory was given one plate. Libraries were prepared and TCR repertoires were sequenced by different laboratories using diverse techniques, in order to increase sequencing depth and limit assay-specific biases. Blood TCR repertoires of five healthy adults were deeply sequenced to estimate repertoire size and the extent of clonotype sharing between individuals. Between about 0.85 and 10 billion PBMCs per donor were obtained by leukapheresis.

CDR1 SGDLS and CDR2 YYNGEE were looked up in the germline V gene. The CDR3 has 14 amino acids, counting the end cysteine and phenylalanine. The retained sequence is limited to the CDR3, 42 bases, with the frame set at the first base. The junction shows trimming of 3 bases on V and 2 bases on J, and the gene matches do not reach 4 bases of it. The donors were healthy, HIV-negative adults who had no recently reported acute infections or vaccinations. Every donor was a Caucasian adult residing in Nashville, Tennessee, USA. CD4+ T cells were enriched by magnetic negative selection; naive cells were then positively selected on CD45RA, and the negative fraction formed the memory subset. After blood collection by leukapheresis, PBMCs were isolated using Ficoll-Histopaque density gradient centrifugation and then cryopreserved in the vapor phase of liquid nitrogen. Analytical flow cytometry was used to check the purity and quantity of each magnetically sorted T cell population. Genomic DNA was isolated from every sorted fraction and measured by UV absorbance on a Nanodrop 2000c.

The investigation overall reported the following: Because the study included a small number of donors, the genetic and exposure-history diversity represented was limited. Across a few donors, approximately 5% of naive CD4, 3.5% of naive CD8, 2% to 2.5% of memory CD4, and under 0.45% of memory CD8 clonotypes were shared. Only blood was sampled, and tissue TCR repertoires likely differ from those in blood. Even with the large sequencing depth, rarefaction of the sorted-subset datasets indicated that sequencing was incomplete. Larger estimated clonotype richness was generally found for naive subsets than for memory subsets. Based on pairwise subsampling, the degree of clonotype sharing among donors was expected to be affected by sequencing depth. Clonotypes shared by all four sorted-subset donors showed higher generation probabilities than non-shared clonotypes.

Using the deep immunoSEQ assay, multiplex PCR amplified TCR CDR3 regions from genomic DNA. For each cell subset, the extracted genomic DNA was distributed evenly across all wells of several immunoSEQ 96-well plates, and each plate served as one replicate. For sorted subsets, approximately 190 ng of genomic DNA, equivalent to 30,000 or so T cell genomes, went into each replicate PCR. Purified libraries were quantified with a Qubit 3.0 fluorometer, sized on a Bioanalyzer 2100, and re-quantified with the KAPA Library Quantification kit. Every immunoSEQ 96-well plate was sequenced on a separate single-read 150-cycle Illumina NextSeq 550 flow cell. As for how the authors treated the data: Because only junctional sequences without quality scores were contained in the immunoSEQ output, filtering matching that applied to full-length reads could not be performed. Sequences were annotated with PyIR, a Python wrapper for IgBLAST v1.9, using IMGT germline references to assign V/J genes and CDR3. Reads were filtered out if the reads had weak V/J assignments (E-value above 1e-6), no CDR3, stop codons, out-of-frame junctions, or ambiguous translated residues. V3J clonotypes were defined as sequences sharing the same inferred V gene, J gene, and CDR3 amino acid sequence. Percentage overlap between repertoires was computed as shared unique clonotypes divided by the size of the smaller repertoire. Three approaches were used to assess repertoire richness: RTK rarefaction, the Chao1 estimator, and Recon v2.1 estimates of unobserved clonotypes. OLGA was used to compute generation probabilities for all TCRbeta clonotypes that the gDNA method yielded from a few donors. TCRdb limited this immuneACCESS table to in-frame rearrangements with V and J called. A share of clones is missing; checked studies link under half to unresolved V genes, and the rest is unexplained. For V, J and clone size, that table is used; D and trimming come from the DNA. The sample yields a few million clones; approximately 95% were counted once. Together, the top ten hold 0.39% of the sample.

In regard to this clone: This receptor's antigen is unknown. No qualities accompany the bases; no much larger clone lies one base away.

This clonotype was obtained from a man younger than 35 in good health. Some clones in this sample may be carry-over from other donors' samples. Specimen: naive CD4+ T cells from PBMCs. In light of the paper, this sample's cell subset or site label describes: CD45RA+ positively selected. This chain is built from TRBV9 and TRBJ1-2, and TRBD1 aligns with 7 junction nucleotides. The CDR3 protein sequence reads: CASSGGQQNYGYTF. The nucleotide sequence reads TGTGCCAGCAGCGGGGGACAGCAGAACTATGGCTACACCTTC.